This T cell receptor beta chain appears in the sequencing data of a study of T cell repertoires in cytomegalovirus infection (dated by TCRdb to the late 2010s). Looking at the study overall: Because public TCR beta signatures pointed to carriage of CMV infection together with the matching HLA type, the HLA type of each donor mattered for the analysis. Overall study results and their limits: In both this cohort and an independent roughly 350-donor cohort, the cumulative frequency of public TCR beta family members distinguished carriers of CMV infection plus the relevant HLA type. The ex vivo response was dominated by HLA-C-restricted CMV-specific TCR beta clonotypes, which also provided the single most frequent clonotype in two of eight donors.

Sequencer: Illumina HiSeq 1500. TCRdb reworked the public reads: Q25 trimming with fastp, MiXCR clone assembly, productive beta chains retained. Rows are unified per CDR3 protein, each entry keeping the most common DNA and genes. This sample is represented by 200,000 or so distinct CDR3 sequences; roughly 30% of them were singletons. The ten largest account for 30% to 35% of the sample. CDR1 and CDR2, looked up from the germline V gene, are MNHGY and SAAAGT. Taken from cysteine to phenylalanine, the CDR3 has 12 residues. The kept DNA is CDR3 alone, 36 bases in frame from the first base. At the junction V is shortened by 4 bases and J by 4 bases, with 7 bases in between. For this clonotype: Its binding antigen is unknown. Per-nucleotide qualities are absent, and no much larger clonotype sits a single base away.

The sequence was obtained from a human donor in good health (CMV status not recorded). Some clones in this sample may be carry-over from other donors' samples. Sequenced input: PBMCs. The rearranged chain carries TRBV6-8 and TRBJ1-2, with no confidently assigned D gene. The CDR3 sequence is CASSSLGYGYTF. The bases read TGTGCCAGCAGTTCCCTGGGCTATGGCTACACCTTC.